Shown below are 26 T cell receptor delta chains from a single sample sequenced in a study of gamma-delta chains in newborns, infants, children. TCRdb re-analyzed the reads via CATT. The sample includes roughly 5,000 delta-chain clones, about 2.9% of them seen just once. Input material: blood. The receptors were gathered from a child who was a newborn, infant or young child, either healthy, febrile or measles-vaccinated (not recorded which).

Remarks on this clone: This likely reflects a read error, since a far larger clone is one base away. This sample includes further DNA sequences coding for the same CDR3. The chain has TRDV2 and TRDJ2, with 13 bases identical to TRDD3. V lost 7 bases and J lost 4; bases outside the gene matches: 14. The germline gives CDR1 GEAIGNYY, CDR2 EKD. The CDR3 covers 18 residues. As DNA, the CDR3 is TGTGCCTGCGTCCGTACTGGGGGATACGCTAAAGGGACAGCACAACTCTTCTTT. This encodes CACVRTGGYAKGTAQLFF.

The table lists this clone with many counts. This probably arose from a read error, given a far larger clone one base away. The sample contains more than one DNA sequence encoding this CDR3. The chain joins TRDV2 to TRDJ1; 12 positions agree with TRDD3. Germline assignment: CDR1 GEAIGNYY and CDR2 EKD. This CDR3 region has 17 residues. The DNA for the CDR3 is TGTGCCTGCGACACGGGTCTGGGGGATACGCGTCCCGATAAACTCATCTTT. As protein: CACDTGLGDTRPDKLIF.

This clone was found a few times. TCRdb pairs this DNA with a much larger clone's protein that differs at residue 9, likely a read error; the protein shown was translated from the DNA. Here the CDR3 DNA reads TGTGCCTGTGACCGGGGGATAACGCTCTCCTGGGACACCCGACAGATGTTTTTC. Encoded protein: CACDRGITLSWDTRQMFF. J is TRDJ3 and V is TRDV2; 8 bases map to TRDD3. J was trimmed by 0 bases and V by 3 bases; bases with no gene match: 6. CDR1 GEAIGNYY and CDR2 EKD come from the germline V gene. CDR3 length equals 18 residues.

Comment on this clone: With only one base between it and a far larger clone, this is likely a read error. The identical CDR3 is also encoded by other nucleotide sequences in the sample. The V gene is TRDV2, the J gene TRDJ2, with 11 bases matching TRDD3. This CDR3 has 16 residues. The germline CDR1 and CDR2 sequences are GEAIGNYY and EKD. The CDR3 spells CACDTGMGDTTAQLFF. The CDR3 bases are TGTGCCTGTGACACCGGAATGGGGGATACGACAGCGCAACTCTTCTTT.

This clone was counted a few times. A read error likely explains this, since a far larger clone differs by one base. Other DNA sequences in this specimen translate into the identical CDR3. The V gene is TRDV3, the J gene TRDJ3; 8 bases agree with TRDD3. Germline CDR1 TVYSNPD, CDR2 GDNSRS (reference sequence). V lost 1 base, J lost 0 bases, and 2 bases stayed unmatched. CDR3 length: 16 residues. Written as DNA, the CDR3 is TGTGCCTTTACAGGGGGATACTCCTGGGACACCCGACAGATGTTTTTC. Protein: CAFTGGYSWDTRQMFF.

In this sample, this clone turned up a few times. The rearrangement joins TRDV2 to TRDJ3; 8 bases align to TRDD3. This CDR3 spans 21 amino acids. Trimming removed 0 bases from V and 0 bases from J; junction bases left unmatched: 12. Germline CDR1 and CDR2: GEAIGNYY and EKD. The CDR3 bases are TGTGCCTGTGACACCATGTCGGAGGGATACGCTAGCTCCTGGGACACCCGACAGATGTTTTTC. This codes for CACDTMSEGYASSWDTRQMFF.

The chain carries TRDV2 and TRDJ3; TRDD3 matches 10 bases. The CDR3 has 19 residues. J lost 2 bases, V lost 3 bases, and 9 bases had no gene match. CDR1 is GEAIGNYY and CDR2 is EKD in the germline V gene. The CDR3, as DNA: TGTGCCTGTGACCAATTACTGGGGGATTTCGCCTGGGACACCCGACAGATGTTTTTC. Residues: CACDQLLGDFAWDTRQMFF.

As to this clone: This may arise from a read error, as a much more abundant clone is one base away. This chain joins TRDV3 and TRDJ2, with D tentatively TRDD2 (5 bases). Germline CDR1 and CDR2: TVYSNPD and GDNSRS (reference sequence). The length of the CDR3 is 16 residues. The CDR3, as DNA: TGTGCCTTTAGTAGGAGATTTACTCCTATGAGAGCACGACTCTTCTTT. This gives the protein CAFSRRFTPMRARLFF.

Within the sample, this clone is medium-sized. Other nucleotide sequences from this sample produce the same CDR3. CDR3 sequence (DNA): TGTGCTCTTGGGGAAGGGCACCGTGGTACGGAGGTACTGGGGGATACCTTGACAGCACAACTCTTCTTT. Translation gives CALGEGHRGTEVLGDTLTAQLFF. This sequence joins TRDV1 and TRDJ2, with 12 bases that match TRDD3. The germline CDR1 and CDR2 sequences are TSWWSYY and QGS. V lost 2 bases, J lost 2 bases, and 21 bases stayed unmatched. The CDR3 totals 23 residues.

With respect to this clone: A clone one base away is much larger, so this may be a read error. The sample contains more than one DNA sequence encoding this CDR3. CDR3 coding DNA: TGTGCCTGTGACACCGTCAGGGGGATGAGCTCCTGGGACACCCGGCAGATGTTTTTC. It is translated as CACDTVRGMSSWDTRQMFF. This chain joins TRDV2 and TRDJ3, with 7 bases aligning to TRDD3. The germline V gene has CDR1 GEAIGNYY and CDR2 EKD. The CDR3 is 19 amino acids.

With regard to this clone: The protein that TCRdb holds for this DNA derives from a much larger clone and differs from the translated DNA at residue 12, which likely indicates a read error; the protein shown here is translated from the DNA. The gene calls are TRDV2 and TRDJ3; TRDD3 aligns across 10 bases. CDR1 and CDR2 from the germline V gene are GEAIGNYY and EKD. V trimming: 2 bases; J trimming: 3 bases; junction bases outside the gene matches: 12. This CDR3 has 20 residues. CDR3 DNA sequence: TGTGCCTGTGACAAACGGTACTGGGGGATCCCCTTCTGGGACACCCGACAGATGTTTTTC. Translated: CACDKRYWGIPFWDTRQMFF.

A word on this clone: The mismatch at residue 13 between this DNA's translation and the TCRdb protein of a much larger clone likely reflects a read error; the protein shown is translated from the DNA. The same CDR3 is also encoded by other DNA sequences in this sample. This chain links TRDV2 with TRDJ1, with 8 bases lining up with TRDD3. The CDR3 spans 15 residues. Germline V gene lookup returns CDR1 GEAIGNYY and CDR2 EKD. The CDR3 region is CACDSTGGYTDKPIF. For the CDR3, the DNA is TGTGCCTGTGACAGTACTGGGGGGTACACCGATAAACCCATCTTT.

There are a few counts of this clone. A far bigger clonotype differs at one base, so this is likely a read error. Other DNA sequences in this specimen translate into the identical CDR3. The rearrangement joins TRDV2 to TRDJ3; no firm D call. CDR1 is GEAIGNYY and CDR2 is EKD in the germline V gene. CDR3 length equals 19 residues. This CDR3 is CACDRERPTSSWDTRQMFF. DNA for the CDR3: TGTGCCTGCGACAGAGAAAGGCCCACTAGCTCCTGGGACACCCGACAGATGTTTTTC.

This clone has more than one count but fewer than ten. The V call is TRDV2, the J call TRDJ1; 13 bases fit TRDD3. In germline, CDR1 is GEAIGNYY, CDR2 EKD. CDR3 length: 17 amino acids. V gave up 3 bases and J gave up 0 bases; unmatched junction bases: 6. DNA of the CDR3: TGTGCCTGTGACGCACTGGGGGATACGCCTGACACCGATAAACTCATCTTT. This codes for CACDALGDTPDTDKLIF.

This clone was picked up a small number of times. This may stem from a read error, because a much larger clone lies one nucleotide away. The gene calls are TRAV29/DV5 and TRDJ2, with 12 bases that match TRDD3. In germline, CDR1 is NSMFDY, CDR2 ISSIKDK. CDR3 length: 24 amino acids. CDR3 sequence reads: CATSRWSSTRTGGYTGALTAQLFF. Written as DNA, the CDR3 is TGTGCAACAAGCCGATGGTCCTCTACCCGTACTGGGGGATACACCGGAGCTTTGACAGCACAACTCTTCTTT.

The sample holds a few counts of this clone. The protein held in TCRdb is that of a much larger clone and does not match this DNA's translation at residue 8, likely because of a read error; the protein shown is translated from the DNA. The chain couples TRDV2 to TRDJ3; D perhaps matches TRDD3 (6 bases). The CDR3 covers 20 residues. Trimming took off 1 base at V and 1 base at J, with 19 bases between the two ends. Germline V gene lookup returns CDR1 GEAIGNYY and CDR2 EKD. The CDR3 here is CACDTVGGGKRSWDTRQMFF. CDR3 bases: TGTGCCTGTGACACGGTGGGGGGTGGAAAGAGGTCCTGGGACACCCGACAGATGTTTTTC.

A few counts support this clone. Translating this DNA gives a protein that differs at residue 5 from the TCRdb one, which belongs to a much larger clone; a read error is likely, and the protein shown is this translation. V is TRDV2 and J is TRDJ3; TRDD3 matches at 7 bases. The germline V gene has CDR1 GEAIGNYY and CDR2 EKD. The CDR3 contains 20 residues. V shed 3 bases, J shed 0 bases, and the junction held 13 bases outside the gene matches. CDR3 region: CACDPRTGDHSSWDTRQMFF. CDR3 in DNA: TGTGCCTGTGACCCTCGTACTGGGGACCACAGCTCCTGGGACACCCGACAGATGTTTTTC.

By frequency in the sample, this clone is large. This specimen includes other DNA sequences encoding the same CDR3. This CDR3 is CACDAVNWGLYTDKLIF. The CDR3 coding sequence is TGTGCCTGTGACGCAGTTAACTGGGGGTTGTACACCGATAAACTCATCTTT. The chain joins TRDV2 to TRDJ1, with 8 positions matching TRDD3. Germline V gene data show CDR1 as GEAIGNYY and CDR2 as EKD. CDR3 length: 17 residues. Germline trimming cut 3 bases from V and 0 bases from J; bases unmatched to any gene: 11.

This clone showed up just a few times. This DNA's translation and the protein TCRdb lists, from a much larger clone, do not match at residue 14, likely due to a read error; the protein shown is translated from the DNA. The chain joins TRDV2 to TRDJ3; TRDD3 aligns across 13 bases. The CDR3 spans 19 residues. Germline V CDR1 and CDR2: GEAIGNYY, EKD. CDR3 region: CACDKILGDTSWDARQMFF. The CDR3 DNA reads as TGTGCCTGTGACAAAATACTGGGGGATACGTCCTGGGACGCCCGACAGATGTTTTTC.

This clone has just a few counts. A much bigger clone sits one base away, suggesting this may be a read error. The chain links TRDV2 to TRDJ3; no reliable D call. The V end was cut by 2 bases, the J end by 0 bases, with 16 bases between. The CDR3 sequence is 19 residues long. The V gene's germline CDR1 is GEAIGNYY and CDR2 EKD. CDR3 in amino acids: CACDRERPASSWDTRQMFF. DNA for the CDR3: TGTGCCTGTGACAGAGAAAGGCCCGCTAGCTCCTGGGACACCCGACAGATGTTTTTC.

This clone was seen a few times. TCRdb has a much larger clone's protein, which differs at residue 10 from the translation of this DNA, likely because of a read error; what is shown is the protein translated from the DNA. The chain couples TRDV2 to TRDJ1; the match to TRDD3 covers 7 bases. The CDR3 length is 16 residues. With V trimmed by 1 base and J by 1 base, 8 bases remained unmatched. Germline CDR1 reads GEAIGNYY; CDR2 reads EKD. The chain's CDR3 is CACDTGGGSCTDKLIF. The CDR3 DNA follows: TGTGCCTGTGACACAGGAGGGGGATCGTGCACCGATAAACTCATCTTT.

This sequence joins TRDV2 and TRDJ3, with 9 nucleotides matching TRDD3. J lost 0 bases, V lost 0 bases, and 5 bases had no gene match. This CDR3 comprises 19 residues. Germline values: CDR1 GEAIGNYY, CDR2 EKD. The CDR3 is CACDTGDTRISWDTRQMFF. CDR3 DNA: TGTGCCTGTGACACCGGGGATACGAGGATCTCCTGGGACACCCGACAGATGTTTTTC.

On this clone: Only one base separates this from a far larger clonotype, so it likely reflects a read error. This CDR3 is also generated by other DNA sequences in the sample. The chain recombines TRDV2 with TRDJ3, with D possibly matching TRDD3 (6 bases). Germline V gene sequence: CDR1 GEAIGNYY, CDR2 EKD. V was shortened by 0 bases and J by 1 base, with 12 bases between the two germline ends. CDR3 length: 18 amino acids. CDR3 region: CACDTWGLSSWDTRQMFF. In DNA, the CDR3 is TGTGCCTGTGACACCTGGGGATTGAGTTCCTGGGACACCCGACAGATGTTTTTC.

In the case of this clone: A read error is possible here, since a much larger clone lies one base away. Other DNA sequences within the sample encode an identical CDR3. The chain joins TRDV1 to TRDJ1; D is possibly TRDD3 (5 bases). The CDR3 runs to 15 residues. CDR1 and CDR2 (germline): TSWWSYY, QGS. The CDR3 loop reads CALGNGPRGTDKLIF. DNA for the CDR3: TGTGCCCTTGGGAACGGACCTCGGGGGACCGATAAACTCATCTTT.

As for this clone: Just one base apart from a much larger clone, this may be a read error. The same CDR3 can be traced to other DNA sequences in this sample. This CDR3 reads CALGEGPGGHRRLMTAQLFF. In nucleotides, the CDR3 is TGTGCTTTGGGGGAAGGGCCTGGGGGTCACCGACGACTCATGACAGCACAACTCTTCTTT. The gene calls are TRDV3 and TRDJ2; TRDD3 matches 7 bases. The CDR3 covers 20 residues. Germline values: CDR1 TVYSNPD, CDR2 GDNSRS (reference sequence).

Remarks on this clone: This may be a read error: a much more frequent sequence differs by one nucleotide. The genes are TRDV2 and TRDJ3; 11 bases map to TRDD3. Germline V lookup: CDR1 GEAIGNYY, CDR2 EKD. The CDR3 spans 19 residues. The CDR3 is CACDTVGDTSSRDTRQMFF. CDR3 DNA sequence: TGTGCCTGTGACACCGTGGGGGATACGAGCTCCCGGGACACCCGACAGATGTTTTTC.